Below are 20 T cell receptor beta chains sequenced from a single sample in a study of T cell repertoires in cytomegalovirus infection. TCRdb itself ran the reads through MiXCR, one entry per CDR3 protein. The table has about 320,000 distinct CDR3 sequences, over 7.5% seen once; the top ten hold about 3.9%. The sequenced sample consisted of PBMCs. These receptors were collected from a human donor in good health (CMV status not recorded). Some clones in this sample may be carry-over from other donors' samples.

A remark on this clonotype: This may be a read error: a much more frequent sequence differs by one nucleotide. J is TRBJ1-6 and V is TRBV20-1, with 7 bases aligning to TRBD1. This CDR3 has 16 amino acids. Germline V gene lookup returns CDR1 DFQATT and CDR2 SNEGSKA (reference sequence). For the CDR3, the DNA is TGCAGTGCTTCGTCACTCCACCGGGACAGTAATTCACTCCTCCACTTT. It specifies CSASSLHRDSNSLLHF.

This clonotype occurred a few times. This chain connects TRBV20-1 to TRBJ2-5; D is possibly TRBD2 (6 bases). CDR1 and CDR2 from the germline V gene are DFQATT and SNEGSKA (reference sequence). The germline V and J ends were trimmed by 6 bases and 5 bases, with 22 bases remaining between them. There are 15 residues in the CDR3. DNA of the CDR3: TGCAGTGCGGCGACTAGATCGTTTGGGGTTGAGACCCAGTACTTC. Protein: CSAATRSFGVETQYF.

V and J are TRBV7-6 and TRBJ2-1; no clear D. The CDR3 contains 14 residues. Trimming stripped 7 bases from V and 2 bases from J, with 12 bases between. Germline V gene data show CDR1 as SGHVS and CDR2 as FNYEAQ. CDR3 DNA: TGTGCCAGCACCAGCGTTAAAACCTACAATGAGCAGTTCTTC. Translation: CASTSVKTYNEQFF.

This clonotype was detected many times. The chain combines TRBV7-2 with TRBJ2-6; D is uncertain. Trimming took off 5 bases at V and 10 bases at J, with 6 bases between the two ends. Germline CDR1 SGHTA, CDR2 FQGNSA. The CDR3 loop spans 11 amino acids. The CDR3 sequence is CASSPNNVLTF. In nucleotides, the CDR3 is TGTGCCAGCAGCCCCAATAACGTCCTGACTTTC.

Concerning this clonotype: A far larger clone is one nucleotide away, so this likely arose from a read error. The V gene is TRBV7-2, the J gene TRBJ1-5; no reliable D call. The germline V gene has CDR1 SGHTA and CDR2 FQGNSA. This CDR3 contains 12 residues. CDR3 residues: CASSFGNRPQHF. CDR3 nucleotide sequence: TGTGCCAGCAGCTTCGGGAATCGGCCCCAGCATTTT.

The chain uses TRBV7-3 and TRBJ1-2; TRBD1 is a possible D gene (6 bases). This CDR3 spans 17 amino acids. Trimming took off 2 bases at V and 6 bases at J, with 22 bases between the two ends. CDR1 and CDR2 from the germline V gene are SGHTA and FQGTGA. This chain's CDR3 is CASSLSKGGVPRDGYTF. The CDR3 DNA sequence: TGTGCCAGCAGCTTATCAAAGGGGGGCGTTCCGCGGGATGGCTACACCTTC.

The chain uses TRBV19 and TRBJ1-4; 7 bases are a match to TRBD1. Trimming cost V 9 bases and J 5 bases; bases outside gene matches: 3. Germline assignment: CDR1 LNHDA and CDR2 SQIVND (reference sequence). The length of the CDR3 is 12 residues. Here the CDR3 DNA reads TGTGCCAGCTCGACAGGGAATGAAAAACTGTTTTTT. Translation gives CASSTGNEKLFF.

This clonotype showed up just a few times. The chain uses TRBV20-1 and TRBJ2-1; the match to TRBD2 covers 8 bases. This CDR3 comprises 15 residues. CDR1 and CDR2 (germline): DFQATT, SNEGSKA (reference sequence). Trimming cost V 3 bases and J 2 bases; bases outside gene matches: 6. CDR3 loop: CSASIAGQAYNEQFF. DNA for the CDR3: TGCAGTGCTAGTATAGCGGGGCAAGCCTACAATGAGCAGTTCTTC.

This clonotype has ten or more counts. The gene calls are TRBV20-1 and TRBJ2-5, with D possibly matching TRBD2 (5 bases). The CDR3 length is 14 residues. CDR1 DFQATT and CDR2 SNEGSKA come from the germline V gene (reference sequence). The V gene lost 3 bases and the J gene lost 7 bases, with 18 bases spanning the gap. CDR3 sequence (DNA): TGCAGTGCTAGGGAAAGGGCGACTATTGGGACCCAGTACTTC. It is translated as CSARERATIGTQYF.

This clonotype was counted between two and nine times. This chain uses TRBV6-6 with TRBJ1-5; D is unclear. Germline V CDR1 and CDR2: MNHNY, SVGAGI (reference sequence). The V and J ends lost 5 bases and 0 bases respectively, with 14 bases between them. The CDR3 is 16 amino acids. CDR3 region: CASSVMVGYSNQPQHF. Written as DNA, the CDR3 is TGTGCCAGCAGTGTAATGGTGGGATATAGCAATCAGCCCCAGCATTTT.

The chain employs TRBV27 and TRBJ2-3, with a possible D match to TRBD2 (6 bases). Germline assignment: CDR1 MNHEY and CDR2 SMNVEV (reference sequence). This CDR3 contains 15 residues. Trimming left V 4 bases short and J 4 bases short, with 15 bases between. The CDR3 spells CASSWTGRKADTQYF. The CDR3 coding sequence is TGTGCCAGCAGTTGGACCGGGAGAAAGGCAGATACGCAGTATTTT.

This chain uses TRBV27 with TRBJ2-7, with TRBD1 as a possible D gene (5 bases). The CDR3 is made up of 13 amino acids. V lost 3 bases, J lost 4 bases, and 10 bases lay in between. The V gene's germline CDR1 is MNHEY and CDR2 SMNVEV (reference sequence). CDR3 protein: CASSLGREYEQYF. As DNA, the CDR3 is TGTGCCAGCAGTTTGGGCAGGGAATACGAGCAGTACTTC.

This clonotype appeared a few times. The CDR3 sequence: CATPGRSGNTIYF. The CDR3 bases are TGTGCCACCCCGGGGCGCTCTGGAAACACCATATATTTT. This chain links TRBV30 with TRBJ1-3; tentatively, D is TRBD1 (5 bases). CDR3 size: 13 residues. Germline lookup yields CDR1 GTSNPN and CDR2 SVGIG (reference sequence). The V end was cut by 8 bases, the J end by 0 bases, with 11 bases between.

This clonotype was counted a few times. The chain couples TRBV7-4 to TRBJ2-7; D unclear. This CDR3 region has 16 residues. V was shortened by 0 bases and J by 2 bases, with 14 bases between the two germline ends. Germline loops: CDR1 SGHVT, CDR2 SQSDAQ. In DNA form, the CDR3 reads TGTGCCAGCAGCTTAGCGGTATTGTGGCCTCCCTACGAGCAGTACTTC. Protein: CASSLAVLWPPYEQYF.

A few counts support this clonotype. The chain combines TRBV18 with TRBJ2-4; TRBD2 is a possible D gene (5 bases). The V end lost 2 bases, the J end lost 0 bases, and 11 bases lay between the germline ends. CDR1 and CDR2 from the germline V gene are KGHSH and LQKENI. The CDR3 extends over 16 amino acids. The CDR3 sequence is CASSPLDSLAKNIQYF. DNA for the CDR3: TGTGCCAGCTCACCATTGGACTCATTAGCCAAAAACATTCAGTACTTC.

This clonotype was observed a handful of times. This chain links TRBV28 with TRBJ1-2, with D possibly TRBD1 on 6 matching bases. From germline, CDR1 is MDHEN and CDR2 SYDVKM. The CDR3 covers 12 residues. V was trimmed by 7 bases and J by 8 bases, leaving 14 bases between them. This CDR3 reads CASTRRTDGYTF. In DNA form, the CDR3 reads TGTGCCAGCACCCGGCGGACAGACGGCTACACCTTC.

This clonotype showed up many times. The chain employs TRBV20-1 and TRBJ1-1; D gene unclear. The CDR3 is 11 amino acids. Looked up from germline, CDR1 is DFQATT and CDR2 is SNEGSKA (reference sequence). The CDR3 DNA sequence: TGCAGCATTCTCTTGAACACTGAAGCTTTCTTT. Residues: CSILLNTEAFF.

The chain has TRBV6-6 and TRBJ2-3; D call uncertain. The CDR3 has 13 amino acids. Trimming pared 6 bases from V and 6 bases from J, leaving 13 bases between. From germline, CDR1 is MNHNY and CDR2 SVGAGI (reference sequence). The CDR3 nucleotides are TGTGCCAGCAGGGCCCCTCGGTCGGATACGCAGTATTTT. Protein: CASRAPRSDTQYF.

This clonotype was found a few times. Here the CDR3 DNA reads TGTGCCAGCAGCGTTCCTTCCATGACAGAGAGTAATTCACCCCTCCACTTT. Its protein product is CASSVPSMTESNSPLHF. The rearrangement joins TRBV7-1 to TRBJ1-6, with D possibly being TRBD1 (5 bases). TRBV7-1 is recorded as an ORF, its role being uncertain. V gave up 5 bases and J gave up 6 bases, with 20 bases separating them. The CDR3 spans 17 residues.

The chain joins TRBV20-1 to TRBJ2-5; TRBD2 is a possible D gene (5 bases). Germline V gives CDR1 DFQATT, CDR2 SNEGSKA (reference sequence). V was clipped by 4 bases and J by 0 bases, with 12 bases between them. The CDR3 is 14 residues long. The CDR3 reads CSANAEEYQETQYF. The DNA for the CDR3 is TGCAGTGCTAATGCGGAGGAGTACCAAGAGACCCAGTACTTC.